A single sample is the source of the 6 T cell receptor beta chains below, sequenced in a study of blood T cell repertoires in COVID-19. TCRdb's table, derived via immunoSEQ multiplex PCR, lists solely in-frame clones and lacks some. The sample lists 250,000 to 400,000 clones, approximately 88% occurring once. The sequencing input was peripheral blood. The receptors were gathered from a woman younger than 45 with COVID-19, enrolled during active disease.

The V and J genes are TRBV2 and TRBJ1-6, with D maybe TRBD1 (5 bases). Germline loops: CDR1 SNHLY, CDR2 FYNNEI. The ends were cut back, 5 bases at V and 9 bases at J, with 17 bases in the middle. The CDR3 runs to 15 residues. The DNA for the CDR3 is TGTGCCAGCAGTACCACGGACAAGAACGGTTCACCCCTCCACTTT. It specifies CASSTTDKNGSPLHF.

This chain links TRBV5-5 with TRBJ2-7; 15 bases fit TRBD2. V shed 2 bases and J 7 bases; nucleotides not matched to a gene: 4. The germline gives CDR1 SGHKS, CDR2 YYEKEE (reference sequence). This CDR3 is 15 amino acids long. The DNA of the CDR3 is TGTGCCAGCAGCTTCGGACTAGCGGGGGGGCTTGAGCAGTACGTC. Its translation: CASSFGLAGGLEQYV.

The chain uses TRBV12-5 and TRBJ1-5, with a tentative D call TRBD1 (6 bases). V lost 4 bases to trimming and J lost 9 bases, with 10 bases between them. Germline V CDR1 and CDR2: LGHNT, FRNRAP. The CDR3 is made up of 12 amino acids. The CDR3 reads CASGSPRGPQHF. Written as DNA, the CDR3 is TGTGCTAGTGGTTCGCCCAGGGGGCCCCAGCATTTT.

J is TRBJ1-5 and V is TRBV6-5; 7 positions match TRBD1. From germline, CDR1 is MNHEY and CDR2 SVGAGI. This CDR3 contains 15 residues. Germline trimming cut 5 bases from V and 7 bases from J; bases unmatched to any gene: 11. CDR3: CASSQTGKKGQPQHF. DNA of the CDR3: TGTGCCAGCAGTCAGACAGGGAAAAAGGGGCAGCCCCAGCATTTT.

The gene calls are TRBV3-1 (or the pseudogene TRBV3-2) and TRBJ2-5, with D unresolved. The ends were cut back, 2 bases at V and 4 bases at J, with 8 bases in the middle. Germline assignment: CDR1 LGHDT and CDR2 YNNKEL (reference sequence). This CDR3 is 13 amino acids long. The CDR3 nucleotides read TGTGCCAGCAGCCAACCCGAGCGAGAGACCCAGTACTTC. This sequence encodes CASSQPERETQYF.

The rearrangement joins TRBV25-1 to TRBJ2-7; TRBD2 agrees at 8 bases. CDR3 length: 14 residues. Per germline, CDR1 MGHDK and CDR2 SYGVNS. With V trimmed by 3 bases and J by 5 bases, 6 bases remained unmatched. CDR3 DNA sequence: TGTGCCAGCAGTGATCGGGGGGGGGACCACGAGCAGTACTTC. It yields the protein CASSDRGGDHEQYF.